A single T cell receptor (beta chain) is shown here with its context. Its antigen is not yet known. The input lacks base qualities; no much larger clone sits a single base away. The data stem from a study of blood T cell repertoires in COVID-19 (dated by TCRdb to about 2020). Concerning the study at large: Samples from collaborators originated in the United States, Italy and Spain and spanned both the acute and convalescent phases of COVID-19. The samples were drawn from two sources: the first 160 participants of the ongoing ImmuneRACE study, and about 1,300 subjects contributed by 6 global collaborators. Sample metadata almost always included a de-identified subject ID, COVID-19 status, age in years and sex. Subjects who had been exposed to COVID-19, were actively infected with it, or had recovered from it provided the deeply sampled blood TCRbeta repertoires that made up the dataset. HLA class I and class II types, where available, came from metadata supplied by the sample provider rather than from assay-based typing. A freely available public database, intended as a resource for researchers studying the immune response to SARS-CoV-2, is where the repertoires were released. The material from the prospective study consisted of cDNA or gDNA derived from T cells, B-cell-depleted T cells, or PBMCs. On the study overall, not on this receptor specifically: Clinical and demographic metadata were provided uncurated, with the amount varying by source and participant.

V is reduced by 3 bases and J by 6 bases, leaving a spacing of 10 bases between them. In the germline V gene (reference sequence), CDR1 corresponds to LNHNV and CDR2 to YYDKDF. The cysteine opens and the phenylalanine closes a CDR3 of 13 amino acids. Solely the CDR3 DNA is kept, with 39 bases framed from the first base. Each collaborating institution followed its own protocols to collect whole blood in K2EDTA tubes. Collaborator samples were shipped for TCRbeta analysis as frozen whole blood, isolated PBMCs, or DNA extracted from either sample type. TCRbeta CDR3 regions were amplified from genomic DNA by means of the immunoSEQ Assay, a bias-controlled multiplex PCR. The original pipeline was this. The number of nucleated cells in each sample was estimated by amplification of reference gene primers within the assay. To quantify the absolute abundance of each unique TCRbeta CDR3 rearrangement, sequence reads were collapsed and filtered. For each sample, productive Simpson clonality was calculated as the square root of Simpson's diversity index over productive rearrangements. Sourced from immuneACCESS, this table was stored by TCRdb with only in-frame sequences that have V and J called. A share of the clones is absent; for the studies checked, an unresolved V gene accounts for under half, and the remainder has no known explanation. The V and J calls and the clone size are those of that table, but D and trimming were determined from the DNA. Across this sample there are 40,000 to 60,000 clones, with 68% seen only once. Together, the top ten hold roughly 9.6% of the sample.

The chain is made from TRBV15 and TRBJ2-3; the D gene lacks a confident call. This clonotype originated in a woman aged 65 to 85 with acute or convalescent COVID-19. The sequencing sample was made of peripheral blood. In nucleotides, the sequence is TGTGCCACCAGCAGGAAGCTGAGGGATACGCAGTATTTT. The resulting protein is CATSRKLRDTQYF.